These 9 T cell receptor beta chains were all obtained from the same sample, sequenced in a study of blood T cells in healthy people across ages. Sample-barcoded 5' priming and a J-beta primer mix drove a second PCR of about 6 to 12 cycles. TCRdb reanalysed the 5' RACE reads using MiXCR and keeps one entry per CDR3 protein. The sample contains roughly 1,000,000 distinct CDR3 sequences, approximately 25% of which appear only once. This same sample was also part of a study on T cells of mothers and their children.

Sequences were obtained from blood. Source of these receptors: a girl aged 2-10 years in good health.

The sample holds a few counts of this clonotype. J is TRBJ1-4 and V is TRBV7-2, with D possibly matching TRBD1 (6 bases). The V gene lost 5 bases and the J gene lost 4 bases, with 11 bases spanning the gap. Germline V lookup: CDR1 SGHTA, CDR2 FQGNSA. The CDR3 has 14 residues. CDR3 sequence (DNA): TGTGCCAGCAGCCCCGACAGGTTTAATGAAAAACTGTTTTTT. The encoded protein is CASSPDRFNEKLFF.

The sample holds a few counts of this clonotype. This chain uses TRBV9 with TRBJ2-7, with 7 bases matching TRBD2. The DNA end favors TRBJ2-1, so the J call may be wrong. CDR1 is SGDLS and CDR2 is YYNGEE in the germline V gene. This CDR3 has 12 residues. As DNA, the CDR3 is TGTGCCAGCAGCGCGGGAGGACTCATCCAGTTCTTC. It specifies CASSAGGLIQFF.

The V gene is TRBV10-3, the J gene TRBJ2-2; D not resolved. V lost 6 bases, J lost 6 bases, and 11 bases lay in between. The CDR3 extends over 13 amino acids. Germline CDR1 is ENHRY and CDR2 is SYGVKD. For the CDR3, the DNA is TGTGCCATCAGGGAGCAATTGTCCGGGGAGCTGTTTTTT. It encodes CAIREQLSGELFF.

On this clonotype: The junction shows a germline mismatch at one end, possibly a read error. The chain recombines TRBV6-1 with TRBJ2-1; possible D gene TRBD2, 5 bases. The CDR3 loop spans 15 amino acids. Germline CDR1 and CDR2: MNHNS and SASEGT. CDR3 amino acids: CASSEASGSYNEQFF. CDR3 DNA sequence: TGTGCCAGCAGCGAAGCAAGCGGCTCCTACAATGAGCAGTTCTTC.

This clonotype turned up a few times. The CDR3 spells CASSFDRGHEKLFF. CDR3 nucleotide sequence: TGTGCCAGCAGTTTCGACAGGGGTCATGAAAAACTGTTTTTT. The chain joins TRBV12-3 or TRBV12-4 to TRBJ1-4; TRBD1 aligns across 8 bases. The CDR3 length is 14 residues. Trimming at V came to 3 bases and at J to 6 bases, leaving 3 bases not matched to a gene.

V usage is TRBV20-1 and J usage is TRBJ2-7; D remains ambiguous. The germline gives CDR1 DFQATT, CDR2 SNEGSKA (reference sequence). Trimming removed 3 bases at V and 2 bases at J, with 8 bases between. The CDR3 sequence is 12 residues long. Written as DNA, the CDR3 is TGCAGTGCTAGCGGAGTCACCTACGAGCAGTACTTC. This codes for CSASGVTYEQYF.

This clonotype was counted only a few times. V usage is TRBV20-1 and J usage is TRBJ2-6; TRBD2 matches at 7 bases. V shed 6 bases, J shed 3 bases, and the junction held 14 bases outside the gene matches. This CDR3 contains 17 residues. Per the germline V gene, CDR1 is DFQATT and CDR2 is SNEGSKA (reference sequence). CDR3 in DNA: TGCAGTGCCTCACTAGCGATGAGAGTTGGTGGGGCCAACGTCCTGACTTTC. Its translation is CSASLAMRVGGANVLTF.

This clonotype was observed a few times. The chain couples TRBV6-1 to TRBJ1-6; no firm D call. The germline V gene has CDR1 MNHNS and CDR2 SASEGT. CDR3 length: 16 residues. Trimming stripped 0 bases from V and 12 bases from J, with 18 bases between. The CDR3 region has the DNA TGTGCCAGCAGTGAAGCGCTCCTTGCTTCCCCCGGACCCCTCCACTTT. Translating it yields CASSEALLASPGPLHF.

This clonotype came up a few times. The CDR3 reads CASSEYWGPEQFF. CDR3 sequence (DNA): TGTGCCAGCAGTGAGTATTGGGGCCCCGAGCAGTTCTTC. This rearrangement joins TRBV27 to TRBJ2-5, with D possibly matching TRBD1 (5 bases). The J call may be wrong; the DNA end is better matched by TRBJ2-1. This CDR3 region has 13 residues. Per germline, CDR1 MNHEY and CDR2 SMNVEV (reference sequence).